This TCR beta chain derives from a study of T cells in Graves' hyperthyroidism and ophthalmopathy. RNA transcripts yielded amplified TCR beta CDR3 regions. First-round RT-PCR with HTBI primers amplified the TCR CDR3 region. TCRdb called the multiplex PCR reads again in MiXCR, with one record for every CDR3 protein. Of 250,000 to 300,000 distinct CDR3 sequences listed, 13% were seen once; the top ten hold roughly 8%. At least ten counts were recorded for this clonotype. The sequenced material came from blood. This receptor was identified in a woman aged 25-40 years with Graves' hyperthyroidism that later progressed to Graves' ophthalmopathy.

CDR3 coding DNA: TGTGCCAGCAGCTACCACACAGGTGACAGCTCCTACGAGCAGTACTTC. Residues: CASSYHTGDSSYEQYF. This sequence joins TRBV11-2 and TRBJ2-7, with D possibly TRBD1 on 5 matching bases. CDR1 is SGHAT and CDR2 is FQNNGV in the germline V gene. V was cut by 4 bases and J by 0 bases, with 16 bases left in between. This CDR3 has 16 residues.